This T cell receptor (beta chain) was observed in a study of T cell responses to AZD1222 COVID-19 vaccine. Study overall: Pooled in the analysis were second doses at about 4 or about 12 weeks.

The protocol was immunoSEQ multiplex PCR, while the TCRdb copy is restricted to in-frame clones and leaves out a portion. Here the sample spans 150,000 or so clones, 90% being singletons. Germline V gene sequence: CDR1 MNHEY, CDR2 SVGEGT. V was cut by 0 bases and J by 2 bases, with 10 bases left in between. The CDR3 covers 15 residues. The sequence came from an adult in good health. V is TRBV6-2 or TRBV6-3 and J is TRBJ1-2, with D unclear. The material sequenced was peripheral blood, taken on day 0 of AZD1222 vaccination. The CDR3 DNA reads as TGTGCCAGCAGTTACTCGATTGCGGGAAACTATGGCTACACCTTC. It yields the protein CASSYSIAGNYGYTF.